These 15 T cell receptor beta chains were all obtained from the same sample, sequenced in a study of shared clonotypes between healthy human individuals. Naivety among CD8 cells was defined by CD45RO negativity and positive CCR7 selection, thereby excluding terminally differentiated effector memory CD45RA+ cells. Some clones are missing from TCRdb's copy, which holds only in-frame ones; the method was immunoSEQ multiplex PCR. The profile shows 750,000 to 1,000,000 clones, almost 95% of them singletons. Sequenced input: naive CD8+ T cells sorted from blood. These receptors were collected from a man aged 30 to 39 in good health.

The gene calls are TRBV5-1 and TRBJ2-7, with D unclear. CDR3 length: 16 amino acids. CDR1 and CDR2 from the germline V gene are SGHRS and YFSETQ. Trimming took off 4 bases at V and 0 bases at J, with 17 bases between the two ends. The CDR3 region has the DNA TGCGCCAGCAGCCCCTGGAGTAGTTCAAGCTCCTACGAGCAGTACTTC. It translates to CASSPWSSSSSYEQYF.

The chain employs TRBV11-2 and TRBJ2-1; the match to TRBD2 covers 7 bases. Looked up from germline, CDR1 is SGHAT and CDR2 is FQNNGV. J gave up 0 bases and V 7 bases, and 12 bases lay outside the gene matches. There are 17 residues in the CDR3. CDR3 bases: TGTGCCAGCATAGGACTAGGGGTTGAGAGCTCCTACAATGAGCAGTTCTTC. Its protein is CASIGLGVESSYNEQFF. Complete variable domain (other parts from reference TRBV11-2 and TRBJ2-1): EAGVAQSPRYKIIEKRQSVAFWCNPISGHATLYWYQQILGQGPKLLIQFQNNGVVDDSQLPKDRFSAERLKGVDSTLKIQPAKLEDSAVYLCASIGLGVESSYNEQFFGPGTRLTVL.

V is TRBV25-1 and J is TRBJ2-3; 12 bases fit TRBD2. CDR1 MGHDK and CDR2 SYGVNS come from the germline V gene. Trimming cost V 8 bases and J 4 bases; bases outside gene matches: 16. This CDR3 is 18 amino acids long. This chain's CDR3 is CASHQAGLAGGHADTQYF. The CDR3 nucleotides read TGTGCCAGCCACCAAGCAGGGCTAGCGGGAGGGCACGCAGATACGCAGTATTTT.

Turning to this clone: The sample holds other DNA sequences that translate to the same CDR3. The genes are TRBV27 and TRBJ2-1; 12 bases map to TRBD2. This CDR3 has 15 residues. Germline V gives CDR1 MNHEY, CDR2 SMNVEV (reference sequence). Unmatched junction bases numbered 3, after V lost 3 bases and J lost 6 bases. The CDR3 nucleotides read TGTGCCAGCAGTTTTCTAGCGGGAGGGCCCAATGAGCAGTTCTTC. Amino acids: CASSFLAGGPNEQFF.

This sequence joins TRBV10-3 and TRBJ2-7; D unclear. Germline V gives CDR1 ENHRY, CDR2 SYGVKD. This CDR3 has 14 residues. V lost 0 bases to trimming and J lost 0 bases, with 6 bases between them. The CDR3 sequence is CAISESGYSYEQYF. CDR3 DNA sequence: TGTGCCATCAGTGAGTCTGGATACTCCTACGAGCAGTACTTC.

The chain is built from TRBV28 and TRBJ2-2; 8 nucleotides match TRBD2. The CDR3 runs 14 residues. Germline V gives CDR1 MDHEN, CDR2 SYDVKM. Trimming cost V 5 bases and J 6 bases; bases outside gene matches: 5. Written as DNA, the CDR3 is TGTGCCAGCAGTGAGCGGGAGTGGGCCGGGGAGCTGTTTTTT. It translates to CASSEREWAGELFF. The full variable domain, rest sourced from reference TRBV28 and TRBJ2-2, is DVKVTQSSRYLVKRTGEKVFLECVQDMDHENMFWYRQDPGLGLRLIYFSYDVKMKEKGDIPEGYSVSREKKERFSLILESASTNQTSMYLCASSEREWAGELFFGEGSRLTVL.

The chain links TRBV11-2 to TRBJ2-1; D remains ambiguous. Germline V lookup: CDR1 SGHAT, CDR2 FQNNGV. This CDR3 spans 16 amino acids. Trimming pared 5 bases from V and 0 bases from J, leaving 14 bases between. The CDR3 bases are TGTGCCAGCAGCGAAAGATTAGATATCTCCTACAATGAGCAGTTCTTC. It is translated as CASSERLDISYNEQFF.

V gene TRBV2 combines with J gene TRBJ2-6; D is perhaps TRBD2 (5 bases). CDR1 and CDR2 (germline): SNHLY, FYNNEI. This CDR3 is built from 14 residues. The V gene lost 7 bases and the J gene lost 4 bases, with 11 bases spanning the gap. CDR3 protein: CASKEAAGANVLTF. The CDR3 DNA reads as TGTGCCAGCAAGGAGGCAGCCGGGGCCAACGTCCTGACTTTC.

As regards this clone: The same CDR3 can be traced to other DNA sequences in this sample. The J gene is TRBJ2-7, the V gene TRBV13; TRBD2 is a possible D gene (6 bases). Germline V gene data show CDR1 as PRHDT and CDR2 as FYEKMQ (reference sequence). There are 12 residues in the CDR3. Trimming shortened V by 4 bases and J by 4 bases, and 8 bases separated the two germline ends. The CDR3 sequence: CASSSGGYEQYF. The DNA for the CDR3 is TGTGCCAGCAGCTCCGGGGGTTACGAGCAGTACTTC.

V usage is TRBV18 and J usage is TRBJ2-1; 7 positions match TRBD1. Germline assignment: CDR1 KGHSH and CDR2 LQKENI. The junction had 15 bases not matched to a gene; V was cut back by 3 bases and J by 1 base. CDR3 size: 19 residues. Here the CDR3 reads CASSPGIDRAQTSYNEQFF. The CDR3 DNA is TGTGCCAGCTCACCTGGAATCGACAGGGCACAGACATCCTACAATGAGCAGTTCTTC.

This clone was seen once. This rearrangement joins TRBV27 to TRBJ2-1; tentative D call: TRBD1 (5 bases). Trimming removed 3 bases from V and 9 bases from J, with 15 bases in between. CDR1 and CDR2 (germline): MNHEY, SMNVEV (reference sequence). The CDR3 contains 14 residues. The CDR3 DNA sequence: TGTGCCAGCAGTTTCGGCTTAGGGGTCGGTGAGCAGTTCTTC. It is translated as CASSFGLGVGEQFF.

The chain has TRBV29-1 and TRBJ2-3; D uncertain. V was shortened by 4 bases and J by 2 bases, with 7 bases between the two germline ends. The length of the CDR3 is 12 residues. Germline CDR1 is SQVTM and CDR2 is ANQGSEA. CDR3 sequence reads: CSVAQNTDTQYF. CDR3 DNA sequence: TGCAGCGTTGCGCAGAACACAGATACGCAGTATTTT.

The chain carries TRBV30 and TRBJ2-1; 7 bases are shared with TRBD1. V shed 3 bases, J shed 5 bases, and the junction held 13 bases outside the gene matches. The CDR3 runs 16 residues. Germline CDR1 and CDR2: GTSNPN and SVGIG (reference sequence). The CDR3 loop reads CAWRGRDRVNHNEQFF. CDR3 DNA: TGTGCCTGGAGGGGGCGAGACAGGGTCAACCACAATGAGCAGTTCTTC. Full variable domain (outside the CDR3, taken from reference TRBV30 and TRBJ2-1): SQTIHQWPATLVQPVGSPLSLECTVEGTSNPNLYWYRQAAGRGLQLLFYSVGIGQISSEVPQNLSASRPQDRQFILSSKKLLLSDSGFYLCAWRGRDRVNHNEQFFGPGTRLTVL.

CDR3 sequence reads: CASSLSIGEETEAFF. Here the CDR3 DNA reads TGTGCCAGCAGTTTATCGATAGGGGAGGAAACTGAAGCTTTCTTT. The chain couples TRBV27 to TRBJ1-1; a possible D gene is TRBD1 (5 bases). CDR3 length equals 15 residues. V gave up 0 bases and J gave up 5 bases, with 13 bases separating them. Germline V gives CDR1 MNHEY, CDR2 SMNVEV (reference sequence).

With respect to this clone: Other DNA sequences in this specimen translate into the identical CDR3. The chain links TRBV27 to TRBJ2-2; D is unclear. The CDR3 is 14 amino acids. Germline V gene data show CDR1 as MNHEY and CDR2 as SMNVEV (reference sequence). The V end lost 5 bases, the J end lost 0 bases, and 7 bases lay between the germline ends. Here the CDR3 reads CASSLGPNTGELFF. The CDR3 nucleotides are TGTGCCAGCAGTCTAGGGCCGAACACCGGGGAGCTGTTTTTT.